This T cell receptor beta chain derives from a study of memory CD4+ T cells and cytomegalovirus serostatus. Method: immunoSEQ multiplex PCR; TCRdb's copy keeps in-frame clones and lacks some. The top ten hold around 6.6% of the sample, which has about 41,000 clones, 75% to 85% seen once. Single viable CD3+CD4+CD8-CD45RO+ cells were sorted as the memory CD4+ T cells. The sequence came from an adult in good health and CMV-seronegative. What was sequenced was memory CD4+ T cells from blood.

This CDR3 reads CASSPRLAGGTYEQYF. In DNA, the CDR3 is TGTGCCAGCAGCCCCCGACTAGCGGGAGGTACCTACGAGCAGTACTTC. This chain joins TRBV7-6 and TRBJ2-7; 13 nucleotides align to TRBD2. Germline V CDR1 and CDR2: SGHVS, FNYEAQ. V gave up 5 bases and J gave up 2 bases; unmatched junction bases: 6. This CDR3 comprises 16 residues.